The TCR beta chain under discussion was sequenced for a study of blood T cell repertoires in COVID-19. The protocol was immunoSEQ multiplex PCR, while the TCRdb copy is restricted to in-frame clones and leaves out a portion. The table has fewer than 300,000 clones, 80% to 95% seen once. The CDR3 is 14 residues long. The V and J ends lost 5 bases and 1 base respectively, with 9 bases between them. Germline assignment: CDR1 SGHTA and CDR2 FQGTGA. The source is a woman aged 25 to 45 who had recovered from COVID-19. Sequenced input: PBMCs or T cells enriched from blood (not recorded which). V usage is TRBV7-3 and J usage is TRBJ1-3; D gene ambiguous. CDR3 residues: CASSPSSSGNTIYF. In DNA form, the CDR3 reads TGTGCCAGCAGCCCCTCTTCGTCTGGAAACACCATATATTTT.